The entry that follows covers one T cell receptor (beta chain) sequence. The repertoire was sequenced with immunoSEQ multiplex PCR; TCRdb's copy has only in-frame clones and lacks some. Altogether about 69,000 clones are present, around 90% being singletons, with the ten largest covering 1.4%. This sample was taken from a study of T cell changes during pregnancy in multiple sclerosis. CDR1 SGHDT and CDR2 YYEEEE come from the germline V gene. With V trimmed by 1 base and J by 2 bases, 4 bases remained unmatched. This CDR3 spans 16 amino acids. The input for sequencing was peripheral blood, taken in the third trimester of pregnancy. This clonotype was sampled from a female donor with multiple sclerosis, enrolled in a pregnancy study. The V and J genes are TRBV5-6 and TRBJ1-2; 11 bases align to TRBD1. CDR3 nucleotides: TGTGCCAGCAGCTTGTTAGGACAGGGGGCGAACTATGGCTACACCTTC. As protein: CASSLLGQGANYGYTF. The full variable domain, rest sourced from reference TRBV5-6 and TRBJ1-2, is DAGVTQSPTHLIKTRGQQVTLRCSPKSGHDTVSWYQQALGQGPQFIFQYYEEEERQRGNFPDRFSGHQFPNYSSELNVNALLLGDSALYLCASSLLGQGANYGYTFGSGTRLTVV.